The entry that follows covers one TCR beta chain sequence. The data are from a study of cytomegalovirus exposure and HLA in healthy donors. Trimming removed 1 base at V and 1 base at J, with 11 bases between. Germline values: CDR1 LGHNA, CDR2 YNFKEQ. The CDR3 totals 16 residues. Primers: 60 Vbeta forward and 13 Jbeta reverse. Sequencing was performed with immunoSEQ multiplex PCR; in TCRdb, only in-frame clones are kept and a portion is missing. Of around 190,000 clones in the sample, around 80% were seen once. V is TRBV4-2 and J is TRBJ2-1; possible D gene TRBD1, 6 bases. Sequencing input: PBMCs. This TCR derives from a middle-aged woman in good health and CMV-seronegative. The CDR3 DNA reads as TGTGCCAGCAGCCAAGTGGGGGCAGAGTCCTACAATGAGCAGTTCTTC. It translates to CASSQVGAESYNEQFF.